The present entry profiles one TCR beta chain with its context. In germline, CDR1 is ENHRY, CDR2 SYGVKD. V lost 5 bases and J lost 3; bases outside the gene matches: 8. There are 17 residues in the CDR3. The source of the sample is a study of shared clonotypes between healthy human individuals. Generated by immunoSEQ multiplex PCR, the TCRdb table keeps only in-frame clones and is missing some. The sample holds some 2.4 million clones, over 85% seen once. Sequencing was carried out using naive CD4+ T cells from PBMCs. Subset in this sample: CD45RA+ positively selected. This TCR was sampled from a man aged 18-30 years in good health. Some clones in this sample may be carry-over from other donors' samples. The chain carries TRBV10-3 and TRBJ2-2; 11 bases fit TRBD2. CDR3 sequence: CAISSPILAGDTGELFF. The CDR3 region has the DNA TGTGCCATCAGTTCCCCTATACTAGCGGGAGACACCGGGGAGCTGTTTTTT.